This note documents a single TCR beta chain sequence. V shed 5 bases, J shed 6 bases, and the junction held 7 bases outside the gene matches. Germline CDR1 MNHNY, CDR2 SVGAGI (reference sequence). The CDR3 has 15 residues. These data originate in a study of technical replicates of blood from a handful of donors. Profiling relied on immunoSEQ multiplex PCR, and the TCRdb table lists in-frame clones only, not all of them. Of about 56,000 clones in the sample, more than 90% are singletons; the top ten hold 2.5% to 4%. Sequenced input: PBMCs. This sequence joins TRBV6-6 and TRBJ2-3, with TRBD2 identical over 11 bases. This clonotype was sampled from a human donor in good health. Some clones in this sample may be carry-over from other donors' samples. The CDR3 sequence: CASSISGGAYDTQYF. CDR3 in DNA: TGTGCCAGCAGTATTAGCGGGGGGGCTTACGATACGCAGTATTTT.